This T cell receptor (beta chain) was observed in a study of vaccination effects on CD4 cells after COVID-19. Trimming removed 0 bases from V and 11 bases from J, with 8 bases in between. The germline CDR1 and CDR2 sequences are MNHEY and SVGAGI. This CDR3 comprises 11 residues. Expansion of antigen-specific CD4+ T cells with viral peptide pools was carried out by the ViraFEST assay before sequencing. Isolating CD4+ T cells followed roughly ten days of culture. Vaccine recipients had no previous SARS-CoV-2 infection; their nucleocapsid antibodies were negative. This clone was seen a single time. Its antigen is unknown. Some clones are missing from TCRdb's copy, which holds only in-frame ones; the method was immunoSEQ multiplex PCR. Of under 45,000 clones listed, around 68% are singletons.

This clonotype was obtained from a human donor who received a COVID-19 vaccine. V is TRBV6-5 and J is TRBJ2-7; no clear D. Here the sequenced sample was CD4+ T cells from PBMCs cultured with HCoV-OC43 spike peptides, taken before COVID-19 vaccination. Subset of the sample: HCoV-OC43 spike overlapping peptide pool stimulation. CDR3 sequence reads: CASSYSRIEYF. Here the CDR3 DNA reads TGTGCCAGCAGTTACTCAAGGATAGAGTACTTC.